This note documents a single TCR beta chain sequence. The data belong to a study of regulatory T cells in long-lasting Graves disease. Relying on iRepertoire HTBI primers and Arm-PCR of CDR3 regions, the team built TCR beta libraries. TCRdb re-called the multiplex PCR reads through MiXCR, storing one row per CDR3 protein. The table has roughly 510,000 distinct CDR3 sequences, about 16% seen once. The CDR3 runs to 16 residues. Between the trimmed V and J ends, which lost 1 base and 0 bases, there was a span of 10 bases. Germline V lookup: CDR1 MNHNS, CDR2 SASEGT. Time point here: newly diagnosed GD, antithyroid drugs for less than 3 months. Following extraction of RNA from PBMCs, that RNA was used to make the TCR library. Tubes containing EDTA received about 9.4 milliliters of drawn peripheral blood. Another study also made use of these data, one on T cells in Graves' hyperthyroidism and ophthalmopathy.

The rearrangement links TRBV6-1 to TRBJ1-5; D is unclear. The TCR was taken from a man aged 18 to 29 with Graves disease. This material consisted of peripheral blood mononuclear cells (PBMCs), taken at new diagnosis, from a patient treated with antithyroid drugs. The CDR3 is CASSEERLYSNQPQHF. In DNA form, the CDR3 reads TGTGCCAGCAGTGAAGAGAGGCTTTATAGCAATCAGCCCCAGCATTTT.